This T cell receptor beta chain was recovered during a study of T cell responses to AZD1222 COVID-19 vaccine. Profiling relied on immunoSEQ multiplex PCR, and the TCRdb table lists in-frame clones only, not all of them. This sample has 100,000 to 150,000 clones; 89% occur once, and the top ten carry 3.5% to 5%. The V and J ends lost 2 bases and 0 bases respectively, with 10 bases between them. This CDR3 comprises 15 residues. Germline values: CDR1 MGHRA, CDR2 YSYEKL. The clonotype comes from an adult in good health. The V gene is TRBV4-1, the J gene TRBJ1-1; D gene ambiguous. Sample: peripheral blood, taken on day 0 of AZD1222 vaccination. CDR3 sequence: CASSQPGRVNTEAFF. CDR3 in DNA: TGCGCCAGCAGCCAACCCGGTAGGGTGAACACTGAAGCTTTCTTT.